The 30 T cell receptor beta chains below were found in one sample sequenced in a study of CD8 T cells in Susac syndrome. Reverse transcription of roughly 0.5 to 1 ug RNA used random hexamers. TCRdb fed the immunoSEQ multiplex PCR reads into MiXCR, producing one record per CDR3 protein. The sample carries some 140,000 distinct CDR3 sequences, approximately 95% recorded once. Sequenced input: CD8+ T cells from PBMCs. The receptors were gathered from a human donor with Susac syndrome.

The sample holds a few counts of this clonotype. The chain uses TRBV20-1 and TRBJ2-5; D assignment may be TRBD1 or TRBD2 (5 bases each). Germline lookup yields CDR1 DFQATT and CDR2 SNEGSKA (reference sequence). Trimming stripped 2 bases from V and 1 base from J, with 11 bases between. The CDR3 length is 14 residues. The CDR3, as DNA: TGCAGTGCTAGATCTGGGGACGGCCAAGAGACCCAGTACTTC. The encoded protein is CSARSGDGQETQYF.

This chain joins TRBV20-1 and TRBJ2-7; weak D call: TRBD1 (6 bases). The CDR3 contains 14 residues. V dropped 1 base and J dropped 3 bases, with 13 bases sitting between them. Germline CDR1 and CDR2: DFQATT and SNEGSKA (reference sequence). As DNA, the CDR3 is TGCAGTGCTAGAGGTCGGCAGGGACACTACGAGCAGTACTTC. It is translated as CSARGRQGHYEQYF.

The rearrangement links TRBV9 to TRBJ2-1; 9 bases are shared with TRBD1. The germline V gene encodes CDR1 SGDLS and CDR2 YYNGEE. Trimming removed 2 bases from V and 3 bases from J; junction bases left unmatched: 9. The CDR3 is 17 amino acids. The CDR3 sequence: CASSVSGTGNIYNEQFF. The DNA for the CDR3 is TGTGCCAGCAGCGTTTCTGGGACAGGGAACATCTACAATGAGCAGTTCTTC. Using reference TRBV9 and TRBJ2-1 for the parts outside the CDR3, the full variable domain is DSGVTQTPKHLITATGQRVTLRCSPRSGDLSVYWYQQSLDQGLQFLIQYYNGEERAKGNILERFSAQQFPDLHSELNLSSLELGDSALYFCASSVSGTGNIYNEQFFGPGTRLTVL.

The CDR3 DNA follows: TGCGCCAGCAGCCAGCGAGGACTAGCACTCAGGCGGCAAGAGACCCAGTACTTC. Its translation is CASSQRGLALRRQETQYF. The genes are TRBV4-1 and TRBJ2-5; TRBD2 matches 8 bases. Germline V gene lookup returns CDR1 MGHRA and CDR2 YSYEKL. The CDR3 totals 18 residues. The ends lost 3 bases at V and 2 bases at J; junction bases unmatched: 14.

The rearrangement uses TRBV7-6 and TRBJ2-3; 15 nucleotides agree with TRBD2. Germline V gene lookup returns CDR1 SGHVS and CDR2 FNYEAQ. V gave up 2 bases and J gave up 0 bases; unmatched junction bases: 6. The CDR3 length is 19 residues. Here the CDR3 reads CASSLPKGLAGGSTDTQYF. For the CDR3, the DNA is TGTGCCAGCAGCTTACCGAAGGGACTAGCGGGAGGAAGCACAGATACGCAGTATTTT.

The count of this clonotype is one. This chain joins TRBV28 and TRBJ1-2; D is unresolved. Germline values: CDR1 MDHEN, CDR2 SYDVKM. Trimming removed 3 bases at V and 4 bases at J, with 12 bases between. The CDR3 contains 14 residues. CDR3 DNA: TGTGCCAGCAGTTTGGGGTCTCAGGCCTATGGCTACACCTTC. Protein product: CASSLGSQAYGYTF.

The rearrangement links TRBV15 to TRBJ1-2, with no clear D. Trimming removed 0 bases at V and 2 bases at J, with 13 bases between. The CDR3 runs to 16 residues. Germline-derived CDR1 and CDR2 are LNHNV and YYDKDF (reference sequence). CDR3 residues: CATSRDVVAPNYGYTF. The CDR3 nucleotides are TGTGCCACCAGCAGAGATGTGGTGGCACCAAACTATGGCTACACCTTC. Supplemented by reference TRBV15 and TRBJ1-2, the full variable domain reads DAMVIQNPRYQVTQFGKPVTLSCSQTLNHNVMYWYQQKSSQAPKLLFHYYDKDFNNEADTPDNFQSRRPNTSFCFLDIRSPGLGDTAMYLCATSRDVVAPNYGYTFGSGTRLTVV.

The J gene is TRBJ2-7, the V gene TRBV4-1; TRBD2 might be the D (6 bases). Germline loops: CDR1 MGHRA, CDR2 YSYEKL. V was pared by 4 bases and J by 6 bases, with 22 bases between. The CDR3 runs to 16 residues. The CDR3 is CASSPVGRRPGGEQYF. The CDR3 region has the DNA TGCGCCAGCAGCCCAGTGGGGAGGCGGCCGGGCGGCGAGCAGTACTTC.

The chain joins TRBV29-1 to TRBJ2-7, with TRBD2 identical over 11 bases. Germline CDR1 and CDR2: SQVTM and ANQGSEA. The V and J ends lost 0 bases and 5 bases, in that order; junction bases with no gene match: 6. The CDR3 is made up of 15 amino acids. The CDR3 reads CSVEEVAGGPDEQYF. The CDR3 DNA reads TGCAGCGTTGAAGAGGTAGCGGGAGGGCCGGACGAGCAGTACTTC.

V gene TRBV7-9 combines with J gene TRBJ2-7; D may be TRBD2 (6 bases). The CDR3 sequence is 14 residues long. The germline gives CDR1 SEHNR, CDR2 FQNEAQ (reference sequence). The V gene lost 5 bases and the J gene lost 5 bases, with 16 bases spanning the gap. The CDR3 region has the DNA TGTGCCAGCAGCCCGGACGGTACTAGCCACGAGCAGTACTTC. It encodes CASSPDGTSHEQYF.

The chain uses TRBV29-1 and TRBJ1-1; unclear D gene. V was clipped by 4 bases and J by 9 bases, with 9 bases between them. CDR3 length equals 10 residues. From germline, CDR1 is SQVTM and CDR2 ANQGSEA. In nucleotides, the CDR3 is TGCAGCGTTGCTCAATCTCAAGCTTTCTTT. Its translation: CSVAQSQAFF.

V usage is TRBV11-2 and J usage is TRBJ1-1; 8 bases map to TRBD1. Trimming took 4 bases from V and 10 from J; bases not matched to a gene: 11. CDR1 SGHAT and CDR2 FQNNGV come from the germline V gene. CDR3 size: 14 residues. The CDR3 coding sequence is TGTGCCAGCAGCTCCCTAGGACAGGGTCTAGGAGCTTTCTTT. This encodes CASSSLGQGLGAFF.

J is TRBJ1-2 and V is TRBV6-1; TRBD1 aligns across 7 bases. Germline V gene data show CDR1 as MNHNS and CDR2 as SASEGT. CDR3 length equals 16 residues. V shed 4 bases and J 1 base; nucleotides not matched to a gene: 9. This chain's CDR3 is CASSGLRGWLNYGYTF. The CDR3 DNA reads TGTGCCAGCAGTGGCCTCAGGGGGTGGCTTAACTATGGCTACACCTTC.

This clonotype was recorded a few times. The rearrangement joins TRBV5-6 to TRBJ2-7; D unresolved. CDR3 size: 12 residues. The V gene's germline CDR1 is SGHDT and CDR2 YYEEEE. Trimming removed 0 bases from V and 3 bases from J, with 4 bases in between. The CDR3 loop is CASSLGNYEQYF. CDR3 nucleotides: TGTGCCAGCAGCTTGGGGAACTACGAGCAGTACTTC. Full variable domain (remainder filled in from reference TRBV5-6 and TRBJ2-7): DAGVTQSPTHLIKTRGQQVTLRCSPKSGHDTVSWYQQALGQGPQFIFQYYEEEERQRGNFPDRFSGHQFPNYSSELNVNALLLGDSALYLCASSLGNYEQYFGPGTRLTVT.

The J gene is TRBJ1-4, the V gene TRBV4-1; no definite D call. Trimming took off 4 bases at V and 0 bases at J, with 12 bases between the two ends. This CDR3 comprises 16 residues. Germline CDR1 reads MGHRA; CDR2 reads YSYEKL. The chain's CDR3 is CASSPGVQTTNEKLFF. The DNA of the CDR3 is TGCGCCAGCAGCCCTGGGGTACAGACAACTAATGAAAAACTGTTTTTT.

The V gene is TRBV19, the J gene TRBJ1-3; D possibly corresponds to TRBD1 (6 bases). Looked up from germline, CDR1 is LNHDA and CDR2 is SQIVND (reference sequence). This CDR3 spans 14 amino acids. V was shortened by 5 bases and J by 4 bases, with 12 bases between the two germline ends. The CDR3 nucleotides are TGTGCCAGTAGTTTAACGGGGGCCGGAAACACCATATATTTT. Translating it yields CASSLTGAGNTIYF.

The chain is built from TRBV20-1 and TRBJ2-7; TRBD2 aligns across 10 bases. The CDR3 loop spans 14 amino acids. V was pared by 5 bases and J by 3 bases, with 7 bases of the junction left unmatched. Germline loops: CDR1 DFQATT, CDR2 SNEGSKA (reference sequence). The CDR3 protein is CSAPGAGGIYEQYF. In DNA form, the CDR3 reads TGCAGTGCTCCAGGAGCGGGAGGGATCTACGAGCAGTACTTC.

This chain joins TRBV4-1 and TRBJ2-7; TRBD2 might be the D (5 bases). There are 15 residues in the CDR3. Trimming took 4 bases from V and 3 from J, leaving 16 bases between them. Germline CDR1 MGHRA, CDR2 YSYEKL. This CDR3 is CASSPGSRDYYEQYF. In DNA form, the CDR3 reads TGCGCCAGCAGCCCAGGATCTAGAGACTACTACGAGCAGTACTTC.

In its sample, this clonotype was seen once. The rearrangement links TRBV5-1 to TRBJ2-6, with 7 positions matching TRBD1. V shed 4 bases and J 7 bases; nucleotides not matched to a gene: 17. The CDR3 totals 18 residues. Germline V gene data show CDR1 as SGHRS and CDR2 as YFSETQ. The CDR3 sequence is CASSLYGYGTDRANVLTF. CDR3 sequence (DNA): TGCGCCAGCAGCCTGTATGGTTATGGGACAGATCGCGCCAACGTCCTGACTTTC.

The V call is TRBV11-1, the J call TRBJ2-1; 8 bases are a match to TRBD2. CDR3 length: 16 amino acids. V lost 1 base and J lost 4; bases outside the gene matches: 6. In germline, CDR1 is SGHAT, CDR2 FQDESV (reference sequence). The CDR3 region has the DNA TGTGCCAGCAGCTTAGTCTCAACTAGCGGTTACAATGAGCAGTTCTTC. Protein: CASSLVSTSGYNEQFF.

The V and J genes are TRBV9 and TRBJ2-7, with a possible D match to TRBD1 (7 bases). V was cut by 6 bases and J by 4 bases, with 20 bases left in between. CDR1 and CDR2 (germline): SGDLS, YYNGEE. This CDR3 contains 15 residues. CDR3 nucleotides: TGTGCCAGCAACAACCCGAGACAGGGAGGATACGAGCAGTACTTC. It specifies CASNNPRQGGYEQYF.

This clonotype has more than one count but fewer than ten. The chain recombines TRBV29-1 with TRBJ2-2; D is perhaps TRBD1 (5 bases). The CDR3 loop spans 14 amino acids. Germline assignment: CDR1 SQVTM and CDR2 ANQGSEA. The V end was cut by 7 bases, the J end by 3 bases, with 15 bases between. The CDR3 DNA reads TGCAGCGAAGACAGTATTCCTCACACCGGGGAGCTGTTTTTT. This translates into CSEDSIPHTGELFF.

This chain connects TRBV29-1 to TRBJ1-1, with D uncertain. The CDR3 has 10 residues. V lost 1 base, J lost 6 bases, and 3 bases lay in between. Germline V gives CDR1 SQVTM, CDR2 ANQGSEA. CDR3 in amino acids: CSVEGSEAFF. CDR3 bases: TGCAGCGTTGAAGGGTCTGAAGCTTTCTTT. The full variable domain, completed using reference TRBV29-1 and TRBJ1-1, is SAVISQKPSRDICQRGTSLTIQCQVDSQVTMMFWYRQQPGQSLTLIATANQGSEATYESGFVIDKFPISRPNLTFSTLTVSNMSPEDSSIYLCSVEGSEAFFGQGTRLTVV.

This chain connects TRBV16 to TRBJ1-2; 7 bases fit TRBD1. With 1 base clipped from V and 2 bases from J, the junction kept 4 bases outside the gene matches. This CDR3 is 15 amino acids long. From germline, CDR1 is KGHSY and CDR2 FQNENV. CDR3 nucleotides: TGTGCCAGCAGCCAATGGGACAGCCAGAACTATGGCTACACCTTC. This encodes CASSQWDSQNYGYTF. The full variable domain, completed using reference TRBV16 and TRBJ1-2, is GEEVAQTPKHLVRGEGQKAKLYCAPIKGHSYVFWYQQVLKNEFKFLISFQNENVFDETGMPKERFSAKCLPNSPCSLEIQATKLEDSAVYFCASSQWDSQNYGYTFGSGTRLTVV.

The chain is built from TRBV7-9 and TRBJ2-5; 7 positions agree with TRBD2. The CDR3 is 16 residues long. V trimming: 6 bases; J trimming: 5 bases; junction bases outside the gene matches: 15. Germline loops: CDR1 SEHNR, CDR2 FQNEAQ (reference sequence). Here the CDR3 reads CASSFGDGGRWETQYF. Here the CDR3 DNA reads TGTGCCAGCAGTTTCGGGGACGGCGGGAGATGGGAGACCCAGTACTTC.

This clonotype showed up just once. The chain links TRBV10-3 to TRBJ2-4, with 7 bases matching TRBD1. J was trimmed by 4 bases and V by 10 bases; bases with no gene match: 4. CDR3 length: 12 residues. CDR1 and CDR2 from the germline V gene are ENHRY and SYGVKD. In nucleotides, the CDR3 is TGTGCCACCGAGGGACAGAAAAACATTCAGTACTTC. It codes for CATEGQKNIQYF.

This chain connects TRBV12-3 or TRBV12-4 to TRBJ2-7; D tentatively reads TRBD1 or TRBD2 (5 bases each). This CDR3 contains 16 residues. V was pared by 6 bases and J by 2 bases, with 20 bases between. In DNA form, the CDR3 reads TGTGCCAGCAGCCTTGGTTTTGGGGGAGTTACCTACGAGCAGTACTTC. Translating it yields CASSLGFGGVTYEQYF.

This chain connects TRBV19 to TRBJ2-7; TRBD2 matches 9 bases. Germline assignment: CDR1 LNHDA and CDR2 SQIVND (reference sequence). This CDR3 has 15 residues. V was clipped by 5 bases and J by 6 bases; unmatched bases: 11. CDR3 bases: TGTGCCAGTAGTTCGGGGCTAGCGGGACCAGTCGAGCAGTACTTC. Amino acid sequence: CASSSGLAGPVEQYF.

The gene calls are TRBV6-4 and TRBJ2-2; D unresolved. Per the germline V gene, CDR1 is MRHNA and CDR2 is SNTAGT. Trimming left V 2 bases short and J 5 bases short, with 6 bases between. The CDR3 covers 13 residues. Here the CDR3 DNA reads TGTGCCAGCAGTGACCCGGAAACCGGGGAGCTGTTTTTT. Amino acid sequence: CASSDPETGELFF.

There are a few counts of this clonotype. V usage is TRBV9 and J usage is TRBJ2-7; TRBD2 is a possible D gene (6 bases). V was pared by 4 bases and J by 2 bases, with 7 bases between. CDR3 length: 12 residues. In germline, CDR1 is SGDLS, CDR2 YYNGEE. CDR3 sequence: CASSLATYEQYF. The CDR3 nucleotides read TGTGCCAGCAGCCTAGCGACCTACGAGCAGTACTTC.